These 8 T cell receptor beta chains originate from one sample sequenced in a study of blood T cell repertoires in COVID-19. The protocol was immunoSEQ multiplex PCR, while the TCRdb copy is restricted to in-frame clones and leaves out a portion. Here the sample spans 100,000 to 150,000 clones, roughly 83% being singletons. Specimen: peripheral blood. The receptor source for this set is a man between 40 and 49 years old with active or convalescent COVID-19.

Here the CDR3 reads CASSFSGQAISYEQYF. In DNA, the CDR3 is TGTGCCAGCAGCTTTTCGGGACAGGCTATTTCCTACGAGCAGTACTTC. This sequence joins TRBV11-3 and TRBJ2-7, with 8 bases matching TRBD1. Germline V gene sequence: CDR1 SGHNT, CDR2 YENEEA. This CDR3 is built from 16 residues. J was trimmed by 1 base and V by 3 bases; bases with no gene match: 8. The full variable domain, its missing parts supplied by reference TRBV11-3 and TRBJ2-7, is EAGVVQSPRYKIIEKKQPVAFWCNPISGHNTLYWYLQNLGQGPELLIRYENEEAVDDSQLPKDRFSAERLKGVDSTLKIQPAELGDSAVYLCASSFSGQAISYEQYFGPGTRLTVT.

This chain joins TRBV4-1 and TRBJ2-6; 9 bases agree with TRBD2. The CDR3 is made up of 18 amino acids. Germline values: CDR1 MGHRA, CDR2 YSYEKL. The V segment lost 4 bases and the J segment 2 bases; nucleotides outside the gene matches: 9. CDR3 in amino acids: CASSPTGGRATGANVLTF. The CDR3 DNA reads as TGCGCCAGCAGCCCAACCGGCGGGAGGGCCACTGGGGCCAACGTCCTGACTTTC.

The chain links TRBV24-1 to TRBJ2-2, with TRBD1 matching over 8 bases. The germline gives CDR1 KGHDR, CDR2 SFDVKD. The CDR3 extends over 13 amino acids. V was pared by 9 bases and J by 4 bases, with 3 bases of the junction left unmatched. This chain's CDR3 is CATGQGGTGELFF. The CDR3 DNA reads as TGTGCCACCGGACAGGGCGGCACCGGGGAGCTGTTTTTT.

The CDR3 coding sequence is TGTGCCAGCAGCTTGGAGCTGAGCTCCTACAATGAGCAGTTCTTC. It encodes CASSLELSSYNEQFF. This chain connects TRBV5-5 to TRBJ2-1; D not certain. Germline values: CDR1 SGHKS, CDR2 YYEKEE (reference sequence). The CDR3 is 15 amino acids. Trimming pared 0 bases from V and 0 bases from J, leaving 7 bases between. Full variable domain (missing parts from reference TRBV5-5 and TRBJ2-1): DAGVTQSPTHLIKTRGQQVTLRCSPISGHKSVSWYQQVLGQGPQFIFQYYEKEERGRGNFPDRFSARQFPNYSSELNVNALLLGDSALYLCASSLELSSYNEQFFGPGTRLTVL.

The V and J genes are TRBV5-5 and TRBJ2-7; no firm D call. Trimming took 3 bases from V and 3 from J, leaving 10 bases between them. The CDR3 runs 13 residues. Germline CDR1 is SGHKS and CDR2 is YYEKEE (reference sequence). The CDR3 protein is CASSSWANYEQYF. The DNA of the CDR3 is TGTGCCAGCAGCTCGTGGGCCAACTACGAGCAGTACTTC.

J is TRBJ1-3 and V is TRBV19; possible D gene TRBD1, 5 bases. The CDR3 runs to 14 residues. Germline CDR1 is LNHDA and CDR2 is SQIVND (reference sequence). V lost 6 bases and J lost 0, with 9 bases in between. In DNA, the CDR3 is TGTGCCAGTAGAGAGACAGTCTCTGGAAACACCATATATTTT. Its translation: CASRETVSGNTIYF.

V usage is TRBV5-1 and J usage is TRBJ2-7; 11 nucleotides align to TRBD2. The CDR3 length is 15 residues. V was pared by 6 bases and J by 3 bases, with 8 bases of the junction left unmatched. Per the germline V gene, CDR1 is SGHRS and CDR2 is YFSETQ. Here the CDR3 reads CASMMGLAVDYEQYF. The CDR3 DNA reads TGCGCCAGCATGATGGGACTAGCGGTGGACTACGAGCAGTACTTC.

The chain joins TRBV2 to TRBJ2-1; D may be TRBD2 (5 bases). Trimming stripped 6 bases from V and 0 bases from J, with 12 bases between. The CDR3 totals 15 residues. The germline CDR1 and CDR2 sequences are SNHLY and FYNNEI. CDR3 in DNA: TGTGCCAGCAGGCTACTAGAAAGCTCCTACAATGAGCAGTTCTTC. This gives the protein CASRLLESSYNEQFF.